This T cell receptor beta chain was identified during a study of blood T cell repertoires in COVID-19. Study in general: Researchers got acute and convalescent COVID-19 samples from the United States, Italy and Spain. From T cells, B-cell-depleted T cells, or PBMCs came the material, which was cDNA or gDNA.

In the authors' workflow: For nucleated cells, counts were estimated from reference gene primer amplification. The repertoire was sequenced with immunoSEQ multiplex PCR; TCRdb's copy has only in-frame clones and lacks some. V, J and clone size were drawn from that table, and D and trimming were deduced from the DNA. This table has approximately 150,000 clones, roughly nine tenths appearing once. Germline CDR1 is MNHEY and CDR2 is SMNVEV (reference sequence). Trimming removed 5 bases from V and 2 bases from J, with 18 bases in between. This CDR3 region has 16 residues. This receptor was taken from a human donor with COVID-19, enrolled during active disease. The donor label of this sample is uncertain. Source material: peripheral blood. V is TRBV27 and J is TRBJ2-5; possible D gene TRBD2, 5 bases. The CDR3 reads CASSPTPSGGQETQYF. The CDR3 DNA sequence: TGTGCCAGCAGTCCAACCCCCAGCGGCGGTCAAGAGACCCAGTACTTC.